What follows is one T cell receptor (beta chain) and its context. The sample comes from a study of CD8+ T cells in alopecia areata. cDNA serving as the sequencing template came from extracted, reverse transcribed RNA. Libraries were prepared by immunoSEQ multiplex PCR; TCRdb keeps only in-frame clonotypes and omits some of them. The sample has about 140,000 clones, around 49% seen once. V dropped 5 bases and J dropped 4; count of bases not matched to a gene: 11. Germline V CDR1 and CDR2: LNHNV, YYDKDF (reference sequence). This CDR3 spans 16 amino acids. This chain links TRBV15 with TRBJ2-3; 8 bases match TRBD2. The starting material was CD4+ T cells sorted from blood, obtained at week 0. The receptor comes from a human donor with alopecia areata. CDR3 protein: CATSERSGSGSDTQYF. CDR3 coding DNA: TGTGCCACCAGCGAGAGAAGCGGGAGCGGCTCAGATACGCAGTATTTT.